This T cell receptor beta chain was captured in a study of tumor-infiltrating lymphocytes in oesophageal squamous cell carcinoma. TCRdb reprocessed the PCR reads via MiXCR and lists one record per CDR3 protein. Of approximately 9,700 distinct CDR3 sequences in the sample, 58% are singletons; the top ten hold 39%. The CDR3 sequence is 17 residues long. Germline V gene data show CDR1 as SGHVS and CDR2 as FNYEAQ. Material: esophageal tumor tissue. The chain has TRBV7-6 and TRBJ2-5, with D tentatively TRBD2 (6 bases). The DNA end favors TRBJ2-1, so the J call may be wrong. This sequence was found in a female donor with esophageal squamous cell carcinoma. CDR3 protein: CASSPEEARDIYNEQFF. In nucleotides, the CDR3 is TGTGCCAGCAGCCCAGAAGAGGCGCGGGATATCTACAATGAGCAGTTCTTC.